The sample holds a few counts of the clone carrying this T cell receptor beta chain. These data are taken from a study of T cells after yellow fever vaccination. TCRdb re-called the 5' RACE reads through MiXCR, storing one row per CDR3 protein. The data contain about 300,000 distinct CDR3 sequences, 7.5% to 9% of them singletons. Per the germline V gene, CDR1 is SGHTA and CDR2 is FQGNSA. The CDR3 loop spans 14 amino acids. The ends lost 5 bases at V and 4 bases at J; junction bases unmatched: 4. The clonotype comes from a man between 18 and 29 years old who received the YFV17D yellow fever vaccine. The input for sequencing was CD4+ T cells sorted from PBMCs, taken 5 days after the yellow fever booster vaccination. The chain links TRBV7-2 to TRBJ2-5, with 10 positions matching TRBD1. CDR3 in DNA: TGTGCCAGCAGCCACGACAGGGGGCGAGAGACCCAGTACTTC. Protein sequence: CASSHDRGRETQYF.